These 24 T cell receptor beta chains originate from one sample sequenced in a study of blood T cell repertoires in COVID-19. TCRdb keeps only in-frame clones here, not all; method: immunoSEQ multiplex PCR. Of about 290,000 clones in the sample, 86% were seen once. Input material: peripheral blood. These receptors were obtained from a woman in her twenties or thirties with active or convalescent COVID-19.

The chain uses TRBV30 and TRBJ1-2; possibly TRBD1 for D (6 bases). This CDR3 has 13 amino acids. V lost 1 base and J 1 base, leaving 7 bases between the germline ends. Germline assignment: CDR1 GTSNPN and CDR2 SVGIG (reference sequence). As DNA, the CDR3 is TGTGCCTGGAGTGGGGGGCTTAACTATGGCTACACCTTC. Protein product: CAWSGGLNYGYTF.

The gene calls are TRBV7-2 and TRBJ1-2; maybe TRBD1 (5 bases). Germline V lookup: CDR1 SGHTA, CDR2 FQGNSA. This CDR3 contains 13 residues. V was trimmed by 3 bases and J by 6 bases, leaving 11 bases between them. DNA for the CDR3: TGTGCCAGCAGCTTCAGGGATCCCCATGGCTACACCTTC. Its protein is CASSFRDPHGYTF.

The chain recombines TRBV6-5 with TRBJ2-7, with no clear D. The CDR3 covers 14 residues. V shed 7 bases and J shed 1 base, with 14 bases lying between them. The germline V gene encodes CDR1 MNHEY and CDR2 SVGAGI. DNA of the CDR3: TGTGCCAGCACCACCTTTACCGGTTCCTACGAGCAGTACTTC. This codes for CASTTFTGSYEQYF.

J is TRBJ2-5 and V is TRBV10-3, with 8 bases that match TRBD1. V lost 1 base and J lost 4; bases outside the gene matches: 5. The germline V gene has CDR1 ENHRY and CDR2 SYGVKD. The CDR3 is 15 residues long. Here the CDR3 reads CAISELDRVRETQYF. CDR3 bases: TGTGCCATCAGTGAGTTGGACAGGGTGAGAGAGACCCAGTACTTC.

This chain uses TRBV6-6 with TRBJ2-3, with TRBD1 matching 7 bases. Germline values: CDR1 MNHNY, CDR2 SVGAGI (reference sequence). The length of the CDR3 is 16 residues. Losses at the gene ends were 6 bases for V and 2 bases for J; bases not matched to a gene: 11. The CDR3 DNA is TGTGCCAGCAGAAAACAGGGGATTGGAAACACAGATACGCAGTATTTT. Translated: CASRKQGIGNTDTQYF.

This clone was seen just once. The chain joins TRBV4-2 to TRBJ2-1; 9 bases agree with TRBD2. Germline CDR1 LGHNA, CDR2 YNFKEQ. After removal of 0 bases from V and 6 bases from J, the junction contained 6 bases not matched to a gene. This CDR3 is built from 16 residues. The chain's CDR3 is CASSQDRERGVNEQFF. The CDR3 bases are TGTGCCAGCAGCCAAGATAGAGAGCGGGGGGTCAATGAGCAGTTCTTC.

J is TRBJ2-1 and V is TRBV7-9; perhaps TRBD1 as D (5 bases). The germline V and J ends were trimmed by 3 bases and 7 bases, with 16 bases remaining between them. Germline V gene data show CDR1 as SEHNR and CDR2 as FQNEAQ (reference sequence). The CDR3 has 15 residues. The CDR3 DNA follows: TGTGCCAGCAGCTTGTCCGAGCAGGGTAGAAATGAGCAGTTCTTC. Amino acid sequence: CASSLSEQGRNEQFF.

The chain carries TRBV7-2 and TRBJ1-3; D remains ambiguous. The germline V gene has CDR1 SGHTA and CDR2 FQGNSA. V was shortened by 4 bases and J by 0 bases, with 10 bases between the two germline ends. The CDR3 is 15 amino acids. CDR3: CASSSKSGSGNTIYF. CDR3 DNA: TGTGCCAGCAGCTCCAAGAGCGGCTCTGGAAACACCATATATTTT.

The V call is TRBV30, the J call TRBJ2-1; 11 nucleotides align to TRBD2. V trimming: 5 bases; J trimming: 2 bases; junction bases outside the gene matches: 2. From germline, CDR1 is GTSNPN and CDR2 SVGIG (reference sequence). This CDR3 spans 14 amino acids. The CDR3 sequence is CAWGTSGTYNEQFF. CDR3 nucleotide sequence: TGTGCCTGGGGGACTAGCGGAACCTACAATGAGCAGTTCTTC.

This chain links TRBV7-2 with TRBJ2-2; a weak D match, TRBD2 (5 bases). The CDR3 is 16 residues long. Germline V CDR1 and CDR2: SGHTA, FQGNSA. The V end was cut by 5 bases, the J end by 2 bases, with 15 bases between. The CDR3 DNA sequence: TGTGCCAGCAGCGCTCAAGGAGGCGCAAACACCGGGGAGCTGTTTTTT. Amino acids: CASSAQGGANTGELFF.

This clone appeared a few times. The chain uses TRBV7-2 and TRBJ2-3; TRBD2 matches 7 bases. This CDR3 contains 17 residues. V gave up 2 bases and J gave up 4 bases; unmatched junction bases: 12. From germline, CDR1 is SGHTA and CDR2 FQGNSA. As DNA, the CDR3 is TGTGCCAGCAGCTTACTTGGGGGGGACTCTCTCGCAGATACGCAGTATTTT. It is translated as CASSLLGGDSLADTQYF.

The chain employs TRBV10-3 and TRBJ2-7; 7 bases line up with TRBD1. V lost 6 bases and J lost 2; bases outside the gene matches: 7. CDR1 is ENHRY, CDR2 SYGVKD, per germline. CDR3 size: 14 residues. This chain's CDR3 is CAIRTGDTTYEQYF. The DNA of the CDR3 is TGTGCCATCAGAACAGGGGATACCACCTACGAGCAGTACTTC.

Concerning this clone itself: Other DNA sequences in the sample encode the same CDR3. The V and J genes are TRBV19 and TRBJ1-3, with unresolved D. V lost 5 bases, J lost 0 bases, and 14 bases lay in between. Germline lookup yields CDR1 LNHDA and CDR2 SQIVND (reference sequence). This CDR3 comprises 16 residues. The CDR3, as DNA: TGTGCCAGTAGTCGTGACACCTTGAGCTCTGGAAACACCATATATTTT. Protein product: CASSRDTLSSGNTIYF.

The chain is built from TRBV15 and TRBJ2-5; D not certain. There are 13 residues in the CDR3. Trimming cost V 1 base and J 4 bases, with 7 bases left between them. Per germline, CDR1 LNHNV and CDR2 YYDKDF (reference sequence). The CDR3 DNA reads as TGTGCCACCAGCAGAGGAGTTGGAGAGACCCAGTACTTC. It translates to CATSRGVGETQYF.

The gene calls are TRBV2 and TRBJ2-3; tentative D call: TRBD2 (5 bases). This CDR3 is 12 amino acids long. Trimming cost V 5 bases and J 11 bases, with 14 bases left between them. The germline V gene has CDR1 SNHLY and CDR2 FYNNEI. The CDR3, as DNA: TGTGCCAGCAGTCCCTATAGCGAACAGCAGTATTTT. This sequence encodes CASSPYSEQQYF.

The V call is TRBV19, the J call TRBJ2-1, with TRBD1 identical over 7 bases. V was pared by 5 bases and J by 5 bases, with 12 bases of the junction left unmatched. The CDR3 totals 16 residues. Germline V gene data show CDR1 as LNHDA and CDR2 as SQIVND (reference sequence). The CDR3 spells CASSPQFPGQHNEQFF. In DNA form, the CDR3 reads TGTGCCAGTAGTCCCCAATTCCCGGGACAGCACAATGAGCAGTTCTTC.

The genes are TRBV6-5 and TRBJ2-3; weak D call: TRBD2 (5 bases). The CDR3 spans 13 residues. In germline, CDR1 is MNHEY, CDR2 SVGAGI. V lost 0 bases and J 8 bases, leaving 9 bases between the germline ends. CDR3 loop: CASSYSLGVTQYF. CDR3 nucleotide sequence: TGTGCCAGCAGTTACTCTCTGGGAGTTACGCAGTATTTT.

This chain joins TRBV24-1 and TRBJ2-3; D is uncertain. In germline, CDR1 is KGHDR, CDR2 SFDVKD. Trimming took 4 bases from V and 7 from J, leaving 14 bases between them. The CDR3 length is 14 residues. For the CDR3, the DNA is TGTGCCACCAGTGACCAACCGACATCCCATACGCAGTATTTT. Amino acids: CATSDQPTSHTQYF.

For the CDR3, the DNA is TGTGCCAGCACCTCACCTCAAAAAGGGGGAAAAACGCAGTATTTT. This sequence encodes CASTSPQKGGKTQYF. This sequence joins TRBV7-2 and TRBJ2-3; a possible D gene is TRBD1 (6 bases). This CDR3 contains 15 residues. Trimming shortened V by 7 bases and J by 9 bases, and 23 bases separated the two germline ends. CDR1 is SGHTA, CDR2 FQGNSA, per germline.

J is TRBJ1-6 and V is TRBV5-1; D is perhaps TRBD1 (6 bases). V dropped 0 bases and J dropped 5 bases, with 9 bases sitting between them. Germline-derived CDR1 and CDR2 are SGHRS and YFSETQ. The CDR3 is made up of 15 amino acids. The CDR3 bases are TGCGCCAGCAGCTTGGAACAGGGAGATAATTCACCCCTCCACTTT. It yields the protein CASSLEQGDNSPLHF.

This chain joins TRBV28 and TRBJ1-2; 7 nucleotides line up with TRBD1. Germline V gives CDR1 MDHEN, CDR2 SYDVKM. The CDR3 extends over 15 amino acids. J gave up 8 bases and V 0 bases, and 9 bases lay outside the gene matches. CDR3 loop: CASSLWGVGGDGYTF. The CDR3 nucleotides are TGTGCCAGCAGTTTATGGGGGGTAGGGGGCGACGGCTACACCTTC.

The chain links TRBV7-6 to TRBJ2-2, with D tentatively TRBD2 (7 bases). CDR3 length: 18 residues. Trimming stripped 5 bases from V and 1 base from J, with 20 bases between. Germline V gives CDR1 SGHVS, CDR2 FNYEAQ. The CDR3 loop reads CASSVRRAGEGNTGELFF. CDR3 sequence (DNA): TGTGCCAGCAGCGTACGACGAGCAGGGGAGGGGAACACCGGGGAGCTGTTTTTT. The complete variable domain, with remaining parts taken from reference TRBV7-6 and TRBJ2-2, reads GAGVSQSPRYKVTKRGQDVALRCDPISGHVSLYWYRQALGQGPEFLTYFNYEAQQDKSGLPNDRFSAERPEGSISTLTIQRTEQRDSAMYRCASSVRRAGEGNTGELFFGEGSRLTVL.

The CDR3 here is CASSITGGTEAFF. CDR3 coding DNA: TGTGCCAGTAGTATAACGGGGGGGACTGAAGCTTTCTTT. The chain has TRBV19 and TRBJ1-1; D might be TRBD1 (5 bases). The V gene lost 2 bases and the J gene lost 5 bases, with 9 bases spanning the gap. This CDR3 comprises 13 residues. Germline V CDR1 and CDR2: LNHDA, SQIVND (reference sequence).

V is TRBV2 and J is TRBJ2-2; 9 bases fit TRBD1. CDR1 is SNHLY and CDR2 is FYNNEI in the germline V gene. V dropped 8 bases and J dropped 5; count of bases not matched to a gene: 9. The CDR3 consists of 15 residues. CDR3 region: CASHRDRVLTGELFF. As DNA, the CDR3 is TGTGCCAGCCATAGGGACAGGGTTTTGACCGGGGAGCTGTTTTTT.